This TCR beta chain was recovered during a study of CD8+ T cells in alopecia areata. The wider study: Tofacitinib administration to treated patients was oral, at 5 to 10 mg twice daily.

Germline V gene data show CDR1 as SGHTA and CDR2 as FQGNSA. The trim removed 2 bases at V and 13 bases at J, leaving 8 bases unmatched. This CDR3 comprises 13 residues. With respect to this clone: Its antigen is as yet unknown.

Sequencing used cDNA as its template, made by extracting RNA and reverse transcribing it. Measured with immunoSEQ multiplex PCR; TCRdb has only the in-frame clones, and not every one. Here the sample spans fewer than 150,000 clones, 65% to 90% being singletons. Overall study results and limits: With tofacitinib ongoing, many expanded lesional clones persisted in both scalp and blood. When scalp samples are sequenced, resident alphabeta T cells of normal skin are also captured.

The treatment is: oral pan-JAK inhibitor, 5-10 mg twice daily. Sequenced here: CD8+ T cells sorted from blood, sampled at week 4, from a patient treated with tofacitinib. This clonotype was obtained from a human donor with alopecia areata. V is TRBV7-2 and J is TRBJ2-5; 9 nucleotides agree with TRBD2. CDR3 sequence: CASSLRASGVSYF. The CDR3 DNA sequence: TGTGCCAGCAGCTTACGGGCTAGCGGGGTGTCGTACTTC.